Following are 9 T cell receptor beta chains from one sample sequenced in a study of T cells in Graves' hyperthyroidism and ophthalmopathy. Regions amplified from RNA transcripts were the TCR beta CDR3 regions. TCR CDR3 underwent first-round RT-PCR with the HTBI primer set. TCRdb reprocessed the multiplex PCR reads via MiXCR and lists one record per CDR3 protein. Of fewer than 600,000 distinct CDR3 sequences listed, about an eighth are singletons. Material: blood. The receptors were sampled from a young woman with Graves' hyperthyroidism.

The chain carries TRBV20-1 and TRBJ2-7; 8 nucleotides match TRBD2. The V segment lost 6 bases and the J segment 2 bases; nucleotides outside the gene matches: 9. This CDR3 is built from 14 residues. Germline CDR1 and CDR2: DFQATT and SNEGSKA (reference sequence). CDR3 DNA: TGCAGTGCCAATAGCGGGGCCTACACCTACGAGCAGTACTTC. It codes for CSANSGAYTYEQYF.

This clonotype was picked up many times. The chain uses TRBV7-3 and TRBJ2-7, with TRBD1 as a possible D gene (6 bases). CDR1 and CDR2 (germline): SGHTA, FQGTGA. V lost 6 bases and J lost 2, with 14 bases in between. The CDR3 consists of 14 residues. The CDR3 region is CASSSGQSPYEQYF. In DNA form, the CDR3 reads TGTGCCAGCAGTTCTGGACAGTCACCCTACGAGCAGTACTTC.

The chain has TRBV11-3 and TRBJ2-3; D not resolved. The V gene lost 5 bases and the J gene lost 4 bases, with 22 bases spanning the gap. Per germline, CDR1 SGHNT and CDR2 YENEEA. The CDR3 is 17 amino acids. CDR3 coding DNA: TGTGCCAGCAGCGCTTCGCCCGGGTATTTACAATCAGATACGCAGTATTTT. This gives the protein CASSASPGYLQSDTQYF.

This clonotype turned up a few times. This sequence joins TRBV29-1 and TRBJ1-1, with D possibly matching TRBD1 (6 bases). Trimming removed 2 bases at V and 4 bases at J, with 20 bases between. Looked up from germline, CDR1 is SQVTM and CDR2 is ANQGSEA. The CDR3 length is 16 residues. CDR3 sequence reads: CSVEPSFRTEGTEAFF. The CDR3, as DNA: TGCAGCGTTGAACCGTCCTTTAGGACAGAGGGCACTGAAGCTTTCTTT. The variable domain in full, with the rest retrieved from reference TRBV29-1 and TRBJ1-1, is SAVISQKPSRDICQRGTSLTIQCQVDSQVTMMFWYRQQPGQSLTLIATANQGSEATYESGFVIDKFPISRPNLTFSTLTVSNMSPEDSSIYLCSVEPSFRTEGTEAFFGQGTRLTVV.

This clonotype was found many times. As the CDR3 is not closed by the conserved phenylalanine or tryptophan, this likely results from a read error. The genes are TRBV11-1 and TRBJ2-2, with D perhaps matching TRBD2 (5 bases). V lost 1 base and J lost 5, with 8 bases in between. The CDR3 is made up of 14 amino acids. Germline lookup yields CDR1 SGHAT and CDR2 FQDESV (reference sequence). CDR3 protein: CASSLGVATGELFL. As DNA, the CDR3 is TGTGCCAGCAGCTTAGGGGTAGCGACCGGGGAGCTGTTTCTT.

The chain employs TRBV20-1 and TRBJ2-1; 10 nucleotides line up with TRBD2. Germline CDR1 is DFQATT and CDR2 is SNEGSKA (reference sequence). J gave up 1 base and V 1 base, and 10 bases lay outside the gene matches. The CDR3 length is 18 residues. Here the CDR3 reads CSARARAGGPKSYNEQFF. CDR3 coding DNA: TGCAGTGCTAGAGCTCGAGCGGGAGGGCCAAAGTCCTACAATGAGCAGTTCTTC.

This clonotype was seen ten or more times. This chain uses TRBV10-3 with TRBJ1-2, with D maybe TRBD1 (5 bases). Per germline, CDR1 ENHRY and CDR2 SYGVKD. V lost 10 bases and J 0 bases, leaving 12 bases between the germline ends. This CDR3 is built from 13 residues. The CDR3 DNA is TGTGCCAGTCTGGGGCTAGCTAACTATGGCTACACCTTC. Its translation is CASLGLANYGYTF.

This clonotype was picked up many times. This chain joins TRBV9 and TRBJ2-1; D is perhaps TRBD2 (6 bases). Trimming removed 0 bases at V and 3 bases at J, with 13 bases between. The CDR3 is made up of 16 amino acids. Germline-derived CDR1 and CDR2 are SGDLS and YYNGEE. In DNA, the CDR3 is TGTGCCAGCAGCGTAGGAGGGGACTTAATCTACAATGAGCAGTTCTTC. Translated: CASSVGGDLIYNEQFF.

The V and J genes are TRBV2 and TRBJ2-1; the D is unclear. Germline assignment: CDR1 SNHLY and CDR2 FYNNEI. The CDR3 contains 14 residues. The V and J ends lost 0 bases and 5 bases respectively, with 8 bases between them. CDR3 nucleotide sequence: TGTGCCAGCAGTGAAGCGCACTATAACAATGAGCAGTTCTTC. Its protein product is CASSEAHYNNEQFF.